This paragraph reports one T cell receptor (beta chain). These data belong to a study of blood T cell repertoires in COVID-19. This CDR3 is 14 amino acids long. CDR1 is SGHTA and CDR2 is FQGNSA in the germline V gene. J was trimmed by 7 bases and V by 6 bases; bases with no gene match: 8. TCRdb's copy holds only in-frame clones and misses some; the assay was immunoSEQ multiplex PCR. The repertoire includes roughly 200,000 clones, approximately 84% of them detected once, and 4.4% sits in the top ten. Material for sequencing was peripheral blood. The chain has TRBV7-2 and TRBJ1-4; 7 bases match TRBD1. This TCR was recovered from a man in his fifties or sixties with active or convalescent COVID-19. CDR3 sequence reads: CASSAGGSVEKLFF. Written as DNA, the CDR3 is TGTGCCAGCAGTGCAGGGGGTTCCGTTGAAAAACTGTTTTTT.